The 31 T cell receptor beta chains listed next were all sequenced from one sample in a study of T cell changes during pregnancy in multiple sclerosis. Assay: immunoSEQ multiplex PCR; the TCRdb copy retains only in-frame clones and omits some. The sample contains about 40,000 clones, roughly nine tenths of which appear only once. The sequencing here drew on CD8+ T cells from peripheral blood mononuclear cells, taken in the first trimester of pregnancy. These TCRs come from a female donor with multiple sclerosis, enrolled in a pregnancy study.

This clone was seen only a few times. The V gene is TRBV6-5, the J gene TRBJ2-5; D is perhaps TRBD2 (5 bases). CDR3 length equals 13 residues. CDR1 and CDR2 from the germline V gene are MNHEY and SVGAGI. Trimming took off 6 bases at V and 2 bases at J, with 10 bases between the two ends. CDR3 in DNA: TGTGCCAGCAGGGCGTGGACTCAAGAGACCCAGTACTTC. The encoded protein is CASRAWTQETQYF.

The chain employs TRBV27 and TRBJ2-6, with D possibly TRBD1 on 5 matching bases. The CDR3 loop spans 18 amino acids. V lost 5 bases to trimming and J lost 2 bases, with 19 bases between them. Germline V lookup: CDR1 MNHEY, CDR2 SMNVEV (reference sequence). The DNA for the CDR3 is TGTGCCAGCAGTCAAATGGGTCAGGGAATACCTGGGGCCAACGTCCTGACTTTC. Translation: CASSQMGQGIPGANVLTF.

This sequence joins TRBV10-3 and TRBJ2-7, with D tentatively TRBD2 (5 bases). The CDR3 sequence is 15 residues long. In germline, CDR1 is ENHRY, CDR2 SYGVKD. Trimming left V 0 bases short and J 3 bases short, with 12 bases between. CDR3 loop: CAISESEDGFYEQYF. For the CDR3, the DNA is TGTGCCATCAGTGAGTCGGAGGACGGATTCTACGAGCAGTACTTC.

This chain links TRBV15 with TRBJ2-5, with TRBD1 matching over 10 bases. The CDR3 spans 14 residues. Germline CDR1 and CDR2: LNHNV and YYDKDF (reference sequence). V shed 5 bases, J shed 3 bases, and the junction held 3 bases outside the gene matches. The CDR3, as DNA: TGTGCCACCAGCCGAGGGACAGGGGAAGAGACCCAGTACTTC. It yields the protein CATSRGTGEETQYF.

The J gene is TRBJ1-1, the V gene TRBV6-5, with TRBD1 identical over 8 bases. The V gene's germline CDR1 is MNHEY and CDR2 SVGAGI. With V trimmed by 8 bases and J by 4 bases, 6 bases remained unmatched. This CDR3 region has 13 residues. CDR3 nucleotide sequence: TGTGCCAGCTACAGACAGGGGTTCACTGAAGCTTTCTTT. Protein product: CASYRQGFTEAFF.

The CDR3 protein is CASSVAGGGYNEQFF. The DNA for the CDR3 is TGTGCCAGCAGCGTAGCCGGGGGAGGATACAATGAGCAGTTCTTC. This sequence joins TRBV9 and TRBJ2-1, with D maybe TRBD2 (6 bases). This CDR3 region has 15 residues. The germline V and J ends were trimmed by 0 bases and 4 bases, with 11 bases remaining between them. The germline CDR1 and CDR2 sequences are SGDLS and YYNGEE.

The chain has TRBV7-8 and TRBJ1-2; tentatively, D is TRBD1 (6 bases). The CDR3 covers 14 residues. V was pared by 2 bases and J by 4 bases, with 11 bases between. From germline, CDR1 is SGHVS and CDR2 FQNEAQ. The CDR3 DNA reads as TGTGCCAGCAGCTTAACGGGACAAGTCTATGGCTACACCTTC. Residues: CASSLTGQVYGYTF.

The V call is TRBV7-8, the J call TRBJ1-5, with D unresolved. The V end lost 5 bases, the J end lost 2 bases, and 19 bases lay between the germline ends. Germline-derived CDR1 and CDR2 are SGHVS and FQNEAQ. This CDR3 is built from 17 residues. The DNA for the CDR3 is TGTGCCAGCAGCCACCGGACTGTAGCTAGGGGCAATCAGCCCCAGCATTTT. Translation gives CASSHRTVARGNQPQHF.

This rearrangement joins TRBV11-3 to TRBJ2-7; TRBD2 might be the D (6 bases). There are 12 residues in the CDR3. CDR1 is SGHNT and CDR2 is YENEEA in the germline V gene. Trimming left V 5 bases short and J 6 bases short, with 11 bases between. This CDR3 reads CASSVGGSEQYF. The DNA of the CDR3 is TGTGCCAGCAGCGTAGGAGGGAGCGAGCAGTACTTC.

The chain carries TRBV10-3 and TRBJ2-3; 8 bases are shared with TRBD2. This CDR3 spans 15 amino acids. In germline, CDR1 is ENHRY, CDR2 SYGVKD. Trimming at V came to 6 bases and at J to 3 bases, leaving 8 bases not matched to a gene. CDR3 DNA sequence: TGTGCCATCAGGGAGGGCGGGGGGTCTACAGATACGCAGTATTTT. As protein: CAIREGGGSTDTQYF.

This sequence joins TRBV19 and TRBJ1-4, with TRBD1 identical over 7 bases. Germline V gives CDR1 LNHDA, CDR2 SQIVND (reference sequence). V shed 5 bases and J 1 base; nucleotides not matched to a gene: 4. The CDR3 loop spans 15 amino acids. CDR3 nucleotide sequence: TGTGCCAGTAGTTCCAGGGGGAGAACTAATGAAAAACTGTTTTTT. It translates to CASSSRGRTNEKLFF. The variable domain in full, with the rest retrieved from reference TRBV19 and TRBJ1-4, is DGGITQSPKYLFRKEGQNVTLSCEQNLNHDAMYWYRQDPGQGLRLIYYSQIVNDFQKGDIAEGYSVSREKKESFPLTVTSAQKNPTAFYLCASSSRGRTNEKLFFGSGTQLSVL.

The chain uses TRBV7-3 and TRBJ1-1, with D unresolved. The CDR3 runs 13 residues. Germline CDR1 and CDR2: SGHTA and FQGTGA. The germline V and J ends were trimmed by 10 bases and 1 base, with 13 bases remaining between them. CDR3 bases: TGTGCCACCCCGACATACCCGAACACTGAAGCTTTCTTT. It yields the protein CATPTYPNTEAFF.

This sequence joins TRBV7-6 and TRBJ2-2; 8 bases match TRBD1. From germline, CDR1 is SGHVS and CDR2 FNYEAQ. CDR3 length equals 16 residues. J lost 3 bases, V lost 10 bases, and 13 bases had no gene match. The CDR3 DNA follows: TGTGCCAAAAACCGTTTGGGACAGGTCGACACCGGGGAGCTGTTTTTT. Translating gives CAKNRLGQVDTGELFF.

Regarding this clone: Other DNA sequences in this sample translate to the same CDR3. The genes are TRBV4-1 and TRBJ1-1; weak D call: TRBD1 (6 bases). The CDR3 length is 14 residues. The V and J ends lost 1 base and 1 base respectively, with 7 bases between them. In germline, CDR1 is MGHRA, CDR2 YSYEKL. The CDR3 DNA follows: TGCGCCAGCAGCCAAGGCAGGGGGAACACTGAAGCTTTCTTT. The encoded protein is CASSQGRGNTEAFF.

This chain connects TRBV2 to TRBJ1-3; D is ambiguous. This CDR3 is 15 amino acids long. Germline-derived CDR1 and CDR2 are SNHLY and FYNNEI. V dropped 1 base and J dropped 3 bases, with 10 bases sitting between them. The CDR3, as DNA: TGTGCCAGCAGTGAAGTCCTGCCGAGTGGAAACACCATATATTTT. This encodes CASSEVLPSGNTIYF.

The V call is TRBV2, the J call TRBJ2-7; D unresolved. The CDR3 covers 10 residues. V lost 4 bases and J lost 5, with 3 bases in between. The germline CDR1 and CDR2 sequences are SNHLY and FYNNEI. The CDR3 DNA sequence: TGTGCCAGCAGTGGGCACGAGCAGTACTTC. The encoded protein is CASSGHEQYF.

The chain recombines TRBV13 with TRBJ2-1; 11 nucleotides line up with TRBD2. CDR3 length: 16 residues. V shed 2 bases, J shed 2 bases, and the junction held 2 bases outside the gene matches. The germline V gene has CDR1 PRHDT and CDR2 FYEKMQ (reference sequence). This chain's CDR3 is CASSLNSGGAYNEQFF. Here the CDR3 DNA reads TGTGCCAGCAGCTTAAATAGCGGGGGGGCCTACAATGAGCAGTTCTTC.

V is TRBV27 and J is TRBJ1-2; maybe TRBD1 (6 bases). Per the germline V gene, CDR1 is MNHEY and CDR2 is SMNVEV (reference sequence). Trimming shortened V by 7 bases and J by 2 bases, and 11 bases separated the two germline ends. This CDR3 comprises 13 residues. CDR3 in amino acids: CASKQGQNYGYTF. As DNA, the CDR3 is TGTGCCAGCAAACAAGGACAGAACTATGGCTACACCTTC.

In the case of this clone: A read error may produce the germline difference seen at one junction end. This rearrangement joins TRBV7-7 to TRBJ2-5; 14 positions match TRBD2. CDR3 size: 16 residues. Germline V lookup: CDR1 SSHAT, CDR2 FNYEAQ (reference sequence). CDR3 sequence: CASSLGTSGGRETQYF. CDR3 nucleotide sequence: TGTGCTAGCAGCCTAGGGACTAGCGGGGGACGAGAGACCCAGTACTTC.

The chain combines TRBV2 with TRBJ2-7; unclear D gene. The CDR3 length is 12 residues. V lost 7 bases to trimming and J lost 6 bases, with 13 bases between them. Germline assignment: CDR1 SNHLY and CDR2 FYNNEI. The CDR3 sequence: CASMVVLGEQYF. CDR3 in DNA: TGTGCCAGCATGGTGGTTCTCGGCGAGCAGTACTTC.

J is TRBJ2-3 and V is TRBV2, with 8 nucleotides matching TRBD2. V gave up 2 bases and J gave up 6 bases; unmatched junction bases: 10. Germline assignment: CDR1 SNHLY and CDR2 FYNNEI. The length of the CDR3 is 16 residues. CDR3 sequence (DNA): TGTGCCAGCAGTGAAATTGGCGGGGGGACCAAGGATACGCAGTATTTT. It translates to CASSEIGGGTKDTQYF.

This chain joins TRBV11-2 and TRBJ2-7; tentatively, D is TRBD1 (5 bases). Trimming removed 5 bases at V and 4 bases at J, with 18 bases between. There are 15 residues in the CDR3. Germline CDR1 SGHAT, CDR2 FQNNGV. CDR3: CASSPPPQGGYEQYF. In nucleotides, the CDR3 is TGTGCCAGCAGCCCACCCCCGCAGGGTGGGTACGAGCAGTACTTC. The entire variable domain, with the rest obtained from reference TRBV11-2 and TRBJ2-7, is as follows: EAGVAQSPRYKIIEKRQSVAFWCNPISGHATLYWYQQILGQGPKLLIQFQNNGVVDDSQLPKDRFSAERLKGVDSTLKIQPAKLEDSAVYLCASSPPPQGGYEQYFGPGTRLTVT.

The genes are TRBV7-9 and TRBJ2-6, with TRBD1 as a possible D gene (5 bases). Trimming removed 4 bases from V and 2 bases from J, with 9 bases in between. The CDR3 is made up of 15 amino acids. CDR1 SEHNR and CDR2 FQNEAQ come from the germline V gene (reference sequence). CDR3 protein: CASSSTETGANVLTF. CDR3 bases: TGTGCCAGCAGCTCGACAGAGACTGGGGCCAACGTCCTGACTTTC.

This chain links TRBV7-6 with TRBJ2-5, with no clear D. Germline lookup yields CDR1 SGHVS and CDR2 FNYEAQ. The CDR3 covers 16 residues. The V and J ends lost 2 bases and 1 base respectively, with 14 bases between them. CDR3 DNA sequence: TGTGCCAGCAGCTTACCCACCCACGGAGTCCAAGAGACCCAGTACTTC. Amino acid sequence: CASSLPTHGVQETQYF.

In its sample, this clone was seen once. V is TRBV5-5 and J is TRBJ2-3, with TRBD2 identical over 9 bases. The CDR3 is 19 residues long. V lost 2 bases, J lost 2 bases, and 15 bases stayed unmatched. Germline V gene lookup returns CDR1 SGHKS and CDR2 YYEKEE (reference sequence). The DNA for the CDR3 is TGTGCCAGCAGCTTCGATCGGCGGGGGGGCACTACCTCCACAGATACGCAGTATTTT. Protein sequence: CASSFDRRGGTTSTDTQYF.

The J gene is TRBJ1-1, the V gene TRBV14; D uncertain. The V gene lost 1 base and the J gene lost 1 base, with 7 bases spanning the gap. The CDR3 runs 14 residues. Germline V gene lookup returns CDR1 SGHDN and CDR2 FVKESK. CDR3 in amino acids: CASSQVPGNTEAFF. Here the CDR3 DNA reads TGTGCCAGCAGCCAAGTCCCGGGGAACACTGAAGCTTTCTTT.

The CDR3 sequence: CASSPDRSNYGYTF. The CDR3 nucleotides read TGTGCCAGCAGCCCGGACAGATCTAACTATGGCTACACCTTC. V and J are TRBV5-6 and TRBJ1-2; D perhaps matches TRBD1 (6 bases). In germline, CDR1 is SGHDT, CDR2 YYEEEE. This CDR3 is 14 amino acids long. V was shortened by 4 bases and J by 0 bases, with 10 bases between the two germline ends.

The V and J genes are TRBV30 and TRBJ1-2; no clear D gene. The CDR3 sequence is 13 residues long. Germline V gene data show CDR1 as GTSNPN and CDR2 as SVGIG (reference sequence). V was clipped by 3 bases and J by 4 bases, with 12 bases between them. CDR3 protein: CAWSGTGIYGYTF. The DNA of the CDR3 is TGTGCCTGGAGCGGTACGGGGATCTATGGCTACACCTTC.

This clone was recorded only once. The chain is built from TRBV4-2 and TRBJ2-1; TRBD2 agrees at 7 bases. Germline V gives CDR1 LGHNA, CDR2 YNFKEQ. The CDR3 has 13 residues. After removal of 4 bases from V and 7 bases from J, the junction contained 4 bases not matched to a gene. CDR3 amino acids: CASSLGGENEQFF. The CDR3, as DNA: TGTGCCAGCAGCCTTGGGGGGGAGAATGAGCAGTTCTTC.

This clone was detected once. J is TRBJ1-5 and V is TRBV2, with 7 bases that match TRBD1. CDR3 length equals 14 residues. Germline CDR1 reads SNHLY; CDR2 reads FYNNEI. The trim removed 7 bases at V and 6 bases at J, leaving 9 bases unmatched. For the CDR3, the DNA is TGTGCCAGCAAGCTACAGGGGTTGGGTCAGCCCCAGCATTTT. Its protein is CASKLQGLGQPQHF.

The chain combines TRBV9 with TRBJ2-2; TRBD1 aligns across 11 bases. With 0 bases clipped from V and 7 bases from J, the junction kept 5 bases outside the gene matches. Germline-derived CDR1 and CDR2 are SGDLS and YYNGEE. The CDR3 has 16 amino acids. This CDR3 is CASSVGGQGVGGELFF. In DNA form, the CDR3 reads TGTGCCAGCAGCGTAGGGGGACAGGGGGTTGGCGGGGAGCTGTTTTTT.